The 17 T cell receptor beta chains listed next were all sequenced from one sample in a study of cytomegalovirus exposure and HLA in healthy donors. Clones were sequenced by immunoSEQ multiplex PCR, and TCRdb holds only the in-frame ones, with some missing. The data contain about 190,000 clones, around 81% of them singletons. The sequencing input was PBMCs. The receptors here all came from a woman aged 18-30 years in good health and CMV-seropositive.

The chain links TRBV4-2 to TRBJ2-1; D possibly corresponds to TRBD1 (5 bases). Trimming removed 2 bases at V and 3 bases at J, with 5 bases between. This CDR3 region has 13 residues. Germline CDR1 is LGHNA and CDR2 is YNFKEQ. In DNA, the CDR3 is TGTGCCAGCAGCCAACAGGGCTACAATGAGCAGTTCTTC. Translated: CASSQQGYNEQFF.

The chain uses TRBV5-6 and TRBJ1-2; 7 bases map to TRBD1. CDR3 length equals 15 residues. V gave up 3 bases and J gave up 4 bases; unmatched junction bases: 9. Germline CDR1 SGHDT, CDR2 YYEEEE. CDR3 residues: CASSSLSGQFYGYTF. CDR3 in DNA: TGTGCCAGCAGCTCCCTATCGGGACAGTTCTATGGCTACACCTTC.

The CDR3 DNA reads as TGTGCCAGCAGCTTATACAGGGGCCCCTACGAGCAGTACTTC. Translating gives CASSLYRGPYEQYF. The genes are TRBV5-6 and TRBJ2-7, with 7 bases aligning to TRBD1. V gave up 2 bases and J gave up 2 bases; unmatched junction bases: 4. The CDR3 runs to 14 residues. Germline V gene lookup returns CDR1 SGHDT and CDR2 YYEEEE.

The chain combines TRBV4-1 with TRBJ1-3; a weak D match, TRBD1 (6 bases). CDR3 length: 17 amino acids. The V gene lost 0 bases and the J gene lost 2 bases, with 14 bases spanning the gap. Germline-derived CDR1 and CDR2 are MGHRA and YSYEKL. CDR3 region: CASSQDPGARAGNTIYF. As DNA, the CDR3 is TGCGCCAGCAGCCAAGATCCAGGGGCGCGCGCTGGAAACACCATATATTTT.

V is TRBV5-1 and J is TRBJ1-4, with 9 bases aligning to TRBD1. The CDR3 runs to 15 residues. V gave up 4 bases and J gave up 3 bases; unmatched junction bases: 4. Germline values: CDR1 SGHRS, CDR2 YFSETQ. The CDR3 reads CASSIQGAANEKLFF. CDR3 nucleotide sequence: TGCGCCAGCAGCATACAGGGGGCGGCTAATGAAAAACTGTTTTTT.

The J gene is TRBJ1-1, the V gene TRBV18; D is unclear. The germline V gene encodes CDR1 KGHSH and CDR2 LQKENI. The V end lost 2 bases, the J end lost 4 bases, and 11 bases lay between the germline ends. The CDR3 spans 14 residues. The CDR3 DNA reads TGTGCCAGCTCACCAAGTGGGCACGGCACTGAAGCTTTCTTT. This codes for CASSPSGHGTEAFF.

The chain links TRBV7-6 to TRBJ2-7; 8 nucleotides match TRBD1. V lost 1 base, J lost 5 bases, and 7 bases stayed unmatched. CDR3 length: 15 amino acids. Germline assignment: CDR1 SGHVS and CDR2 FNYEAQ. The CDR3, as DNA: TGTGCCAGCAGCTTAGAAGGCGGCAGGGGGCACGAGCAGTACTTC. Translated, it gives CASSLEGGRGHEQYF.

The chain couples TRBV6-4 to TRBJ2-1; the match to TRBD2 covers 14 bases. The V segment lost 5 bases and the J segment 8 bases; nucleotides outside the gene matches: 8. CDR1 is MRHNA, CDR2 SNTAGT, per germline. The CDR3 runs 16 residues. The CDR3 DNA reads as TGTGCCAGCAGTTCGACTAGCGGGGGGGCATGGGATGAGCAGTTCTTC. Protein sequence: CASSSTSGGAWDEQFF.

This chain connects TRBV6-1 to TRBJ2-7, with 8 nucleotides matching TRBD1. This CDR3 contains 15 residues. Germline V gives CDR1 MNHNS, CDR2 SASEGT. Trimming at V came to 0 bases and at J to 1 base, leaving 2 bases not matched to a gene. The CDR3 reads CASSEAGTGSYEQYF. DNA for the CDR3: TGTGCCAGCAGTGAAGCCGGGACAGGTTCCTACGAGCAGTACTTC.

The rearrangement links TRBV7-3 to TRBJ2-2; TRBD2 is a possible D gene (6 bases). Germline CDR1 reads SGHTA; CDR2 reads FQGTGA. The V end lost 4 bases, the J end lost 5 bases, and 11 bases lay between the germline ends. The CDR3 sequence is 14 residues long. This CDR3 reads CASSSGEVTGELFF. CDR3 DNA: TGTGCCAGCAGCTCGGGGGAGGTTACCGGGGAGCTGTTTTTT.

A remark on this clone: In the same sample, other DNA sequences code for this CDR3. The chain recombines TRBV5-1 with TRBJ2-2, with D possibly TRBD1 on 6 matching bases. The length of the CDR3 is 13 residues. Germline assignment: CDR1 SGHRS and CDR2 YFSETQ. Trimming pared 5 bases from V and 3 bases from J, leaving 8 bases between. CDR3 region: CASRGADTGELFF. The CDR3 DNA sequence: TGCGCCAGCAGGGGGGCTGACACCGGGGAGCTGTTTTTT.

V gene TRBV10-3 combines with J gene TRBJ2-7; 7 positions match TRBD1. The CDR3 sequence is 13 residues long. Per the germline V gene, CDR1 is ENHRY and CDR2 is SYGVKD. V dropped 2 bases and J dropped 2; count of bases not matched to a gene: 0. CDR3 bases: TGTGCCATCAGTGAGACAGGGGCCTACGAGCAGTACTTC. Protein sequence: CAISETGAYEQYF.

The chain links TRBV6-1 to TRBJ2-1; 7 nucleotides align to TRBD1. The V and J ends lost 3 bases and 0 bases, in that order; junction bases with no gene match: 5. The V gene's germline CDR1 is MNHNS and CDR2 SASEGT. The CDR3 consists of 16 residues. CDR3 sequence (DNA): TGTGCCAGCAGTGACCGGACAGGAGACTCCTACAATGAGCAGTTCTTC. Translated: CASSDRTGDSYNEQFF.

The chain is built from TRBV7-9 and TRBJ1-1; D not certain. Between the trimmed V and J ends, which lost 4 bases and 1 base, there was a span of 13 bases. The CDR3 runs 15 residues. Germline CDR1 and CDR2: SEHNR and FQNEAQ (reference sequence). Written as DNA, the CDR3 is TGTGCCAGCAGCTGGGGAGGAGTTAGGAACACTGAAGCTTTCTTT. Its translation is CASSWGGVRNTEAFF.

V usage is TRBV12-2 and J usage is TRBJ1-1; no check of the table's D call, TRBD1, against the DNA was made. TRBV12-2 is assigned pseudogene status. The CDR3 is made up of 13 amino acids. Here the CDR3 DNA reads TGTGCAAGTCGCTTAGACACCTCACCCGAAGCTTTCTTT. Translation: CASRLDTSPEAFF.

The V gene is TRBV4-3, the J gene TRBJ1-4, with TRBD1 matching 8 bases. The CDR3 length is 15 residues. The V segment lost 2 bases and the J segment 8 bases; nucleotides outside the gene matches: 7. Germline V lookup: CDR1 LGHNA, CDR2 YSLEER. CDR3 in amino acids: CASSQTQGAGEKLFF. The CDR3 nucleotides are TGCGCCAGCAGCCAAACCCAGGGGGCTGGAGAAAAACTGTTTTTT.

The chain uses TRBV30 and TRBJ2-7, with TRBD1 as a possible D gene (6 bases). Looked up from germline, CDR1 is GTSNPN and CDR2 is SVGIG (reference sequence). V shed 0 bases and J shed 1 base, with 13 bases lying between them. CDR3 length: 15 residues. CDR3 in DNA: TGTGCCTGGAGTGTCCCATACAGGGAATCCTACGAGCAGTACTTC. Its protein is CAWSVPYRESYEQYF.